The T cell receptor (beta chain) described here comes from a study of cytomegalovirus exposure and HLA in healthy donors. As for the study in general: A data release that came early held approximately 92 million unique TCRs from HLA-typed donors. Overall study findings and caveats: Most TCR beta V segments were productive about 87% or about 30% of the time in an earlier analysis. Donor immune exposure was known only as CMV serostatus.

A multiplex PCR was run with 60 Vbeta primers and 13 Jbeta primers. Method: immunoSEQ multiplex PCR; TCRdb's copy keeps in-frame clones and lacks some. The table records around 90,000 clones, 70% to 85% of them present only once. With regard to this clone: Its target is unknown.

V lost 5 bases and J lost 3; bases outside the gene matches: 9. The CDR3 runs 15 residues. In germline, CDR1 is SNHLY, CDR2 FYNNEI. This chain links TRBV2 with TRBJ2-7; 8 nucleotides align to TRBD1. This TCR derives from a man aged 50 or older in good health and CMV-seronegative. Sequenced input: PBMCs. The CDR3 is CASSRAGGQGYEQYF. CDR3 DNA sequence: TGTGCCAGCAGTAGAGCGGGCGGACAGGGCTACGAGCAGTACTTC. Together with reference TRBV2 and TRBJ2-7, the CDR3 gives the full variable domain: EPEVTQTPSHQVTQMGQEVILRCVPISNHLYFYWYRQILGQKVEFLVSFYNNEISEKSEIFDDQFSVERPDGSNFTLKIRSTKLEDSAMYFCASSRAGGQGYEQYFGPGTRLTVT.